Shown below are 8 T cell receptor beta chains from a single sample sequenced in a study of cytomegalovirus exposure and HLA in healthy donors. Assay used: immunoSEQ multiplex PCR; TCRdb lists only in-frame clones, some missing. The repertoire has more than 110,000 clones, just under 85% of them found once; the top ten carry around 1.4%. Sequencing used PBMCs. Receptors originate from a woman aged 25 to 45 in good health and CMV-seronegative.

The chain couples TRBV19 to TRBJ2-1; 9 nucleotides match TRBD2. V was clipped by 5 bases and J by 0 bases; unmatched bases: 2. This CDR3 is 15 amino acids long. Germline V gene data show CDR1 as LNHDA and CDR2 as SQIVND (reference sequence). CDR3 DNA sequence: TGTGCCAGTAGTGGCGGGGGGGCCTCCTACAATGAGCAGTTCTTC. Amino acid sequence: CASSGGGASYNEQFF.

J is TRBJ2-1 and V is TRBV7-2, with D possibly being TRBD1 (7 bases). The CDR3 spans 15 residues. The V end was cut by 3 bases, the J end by 4 bases, with 13 bases between. Germline CDR1 and CDR2: SGHTA and FQGNSA. The CDR3, as DNA: TGTGCCAGCAGCTTTAACAGGGGACTTTACAATGAGCAGTTCTTC. Its protein is CASSFNRGLYNEQFF. Combining the CDR3 with reference TRBV7-2 and TRBJ2-1 gives the whole variable domain GAGVSQSPSNKVTEKGKDVELRCDPISGHTALYWYRQSLGQGLEFLIYFQGNSAPDKSGLPSDRFSAERTGGSVSTLTIQRTQQEDSAVYLCASSFNRGLYNEQFFGPGTRLTVL.

This chain uses TRBV5-1 with TRBJ2-7; the match to TRBD1 covers 9 bases. V gave up 4 bases and J gave up 2 bases; unmatched junction bases: 4. CDR3 length: 14 residues. CDR1 is SGHRS, CDR2 YFSETQ, per germline. CDR3 sequence reads: CASSRQGDAYEQYF. CDR3 coding DNA: TGCGCCAGCAGCAGACAGGGGGATGCCTACGAGCAGTACTTC.

Only a few counts were recorded for this clone. The chain combines TRBV4-2 with TRBJ1-1; D is ambiguous. The CDR3 totals 17 residues. V was clipped by 1 base and J by 0 bases, with 15 bases between them. CDR1 LGHNA and CDR2 YNFKEQ come from the germline V gene. CDR3 protein: CASSQVGLRRVNTEAFF. The CDR3 coding sequence is TGTGCCAGCAGCCAAGTGGGGTTGAGGAGGGTGAACACTGAAGCTTTCTTT.

The CDR3 coding sequence is TGTGCCAGCAGCTTAGAGCCGGCAGGCGCAAACACTGAAGCTTTCTTT. Translation gives CASSLEPAGANTEAFF. The chain carries TRBV7-2 and TRBJ1-1; no firm D call. The CDR3 is 16 residues long. Trimming cost V 1 base and J 2 bases, with 14 bases left between them. Germline lookup yields CDR1 SGHTA and CDR2 FQGNSA.

This clone is a singleton in its sample. This rearrangement joins TRBV11-2 to TRBJ1-1; D gene uncertain. Per the germline V gene, CDR1 is SGHAT and CDR2 is FQNNGV. Trimming took 5 bases from V and 1 from J, leaving 8 bases between them. The CDR3 totals 13 residues. The chain's CDR3 is CASSARGNTEAFF. DNA of the CDR3: TGTGCCAGCAGCGCCCGGGGGAACACTGAAGCTTTCTTT.

This chain links TRBV7-3 with TRBJ2-7; possible D gene TRBD1, 6 bases. The germline V and J ends were trimmed by 4 bases and 3 bases, with 16 bases remaining between them. The CDR3 is 15 amino acids. CDR1 is SGHTA, CDR2 FQGTGA, per germline. Written as DNA, the CDR3 is TGTGCCAGCAGCTCACGACCAGGGGCGGTCTACGAGCAGTACTTC. It encodes CASSSRPGAVYEQYF. Drawing the rest from reference TRBV7-3 and TRBJ2-7, the complete variable domain is GAGVSQTPSNKVTEKGKYVELRCDPISGHTALYWYRQSLGQGPEFLIYFQGTGAADDSGLPNDRFFAVRPEGSVSTLKIQRTERGDSAVYLCASSSRPGAVYEQYFGPGTRLTVT.

V and J are TRBV7-2 and TRBJ1-4; D gene unclear. This CDR3 has 13 residues. Looked up from germline, CDR1 is SGHTA and CDR2 is FQGNSA. The V end was cut by 1 base, the J end by 10 bases, with 10 bases between. CDR3 in amino acids: CASSLVEGLKLFF. CDR3 bases: TGTGCCAGCAGCTTAGTGGAGGGTTTAAAACTGTTTTTT.